The clone carrying this T cell receptor beta chain was seen just once. As originally analysed: Estimation of nucleated cell counts was performed using reference gene primer amplification. Generated by immunoSEQ multiplex PCR, the TCRdb table keeps only in-frame clones and is missing some. V, J and clone size derive from that table, while D and trimming were established from the DNA sequence. The data show 87,000 or so clones, over 75% seen once. This specimen comes from a study of blood T cell repertoires in COVID-19. Study information: COVID-19 samples, acute and convalescent, were from the United States, Italy and Spain. The analysed material was cDNA or gDNA that came from T cells, B-cell-depleted T cells, or PBMCs.

Trimming cost V 7 bases and J 7 bases; bases outside gene matches: 13. The V gene's germline CDR1 is MNHEY and CDR2 SMNVEV (reference sequence). This CDR3 spans 16 amino acids. The Seattle patients joined while their infection was active and were tracked longitudinally afterward. Material: peripheral blood. The clonotype was recovered from a woman at least 80 years old with COVID-19, enrolled during active disease. The chain carries TRBV27 and TRBJ2-1; 10 bases are shared with TRBD2. CDR3 in DNA: TGTGCCAGCAAAAGACTAGGTAGCGGGAGGAGGAATGAGCAGTTCTTC. It is translated as CASKRLGSGRRNEQFF.